These T cell receptor beta chains were read from a single sample in a study of blood T cell repertoires in COVID-19. Measured with immunoSEQ multiplex PCR; TCRdb has only the in-frame clones, and not every one. The sample holds 130,000 or so clones, almost 85% seen once. Sample: PBMCs or T cells enriched from blood (not recorded which). All receptors come from a woman aged 50 to 65 with acute COVID-19. Both conserved end residues are part of each CDR3. The D gene is left open where the match is weak. Clone sizes are given selectively: once, few, many, or a class where the clone is expanded.

.,TRBV27,TRBJ2-7,TRBD1,CASSSLVGDREAYEQYF,TGTGCCAGCAGTTCCCTAGTAGGGGACAGGGAAGCCTACGAGCAGTACTTC
.,TRBV11-2,TRBJ2-7,.,CASSPPLGARNEQYF,TGTGCCAGCAGCCCACCCTTGGGGGCTAGGAACGAGCAGTACTTC
.,TRBV6-5,TRBJ2-5,TRBD2,CASRLTSGFQETQYF,TGTGCCAGCAGATTGACTAGCGGTTTCCAAGAGACCCAGTACTTC
.,TRBV6-5,TRBJ2-7,TRBD1,CASTTGTGVLYEQYF,TGTGCCAGCACCACGGGGACAGGCGTTCTCTACGAGCAGTACTTC
.,TRBV6-5,TRBJ2-2,.,CASRGPGELFF,TGTGCCAGCAGGGGCCCCGGGGAGCTGTTTTTT
.,TRBV5-5,TRBJ2-5,TRBD2,CASSVPLAGMQETQYF,TGTGCCAGCAGCGTCCCGCTAGCGGGGATGCAAGAGACCCAGTACTTC
.,TRBV11-2,TRBJ1-2,TRBD1,CASSFSGTGTHGYTF,TGTGCCAGCAGCTTTAGCGGGACAGGGACTCATGGCTACACCTTC
.,TRBV7-2,TRBJ1-5,.,CASSLMGGAVSNQPQHF,TGTGCCAGCAGCTTAATGGGGGGGGCGGTGAGCAATCAGCCCCAGCATTTT
.,TRBV18,TRBJ1-2,.,CASSPPPVEDGYTF,TGTGCCAGCTCACCACCGCCAGTGGAGGATGGCTACACCTTC
.,TRBV7-9,TRBJ2-1,TRBD2,CASSAPGLASNNEQFF,TGTGCCAGCAGCGCTCCGGGACTAGCGTCAAACAATGAGCAGTTCTTC
.,TRBV6-5,TRBJ1-1,TRBD1,CASRGDRAGTEAFF,TGTGCCAGCAGGGGAGACAGGGCCGGCACTGAAGCTTTCTTT
.,TRBV7-3,TRBJ1-6,.,CASSLGGDGSPLHF,TGTGCCAGCAGCTTAGGCGGGGACGGTTCACCCCTCCACTTT
.,TRBV2,TRBJ2-3,.,CASRRGRVADTQYF,TGTGCCAGCAGGCGGGGCAGGGTGGCAGATACGCAGTATTTT
.,TRBV6-6,TRBJ2-6,.,CASSYPAGIGANVLTF,TGTGCCAGCAGTTACCCGGCGGGGATAGGGGCCAACGTCCTGACTTTC
.,TRBV3-1/TRBV3-2,TRBJ2-1,TRBD2,CASSKGTSGSNEQFF,TGTGCCAGCAGCAAGGGGACTAGCGGGAGTAATGAGCAGTTCTTC
.,TRBV19,TRBJ1-4,.,CASGTRRSNEKLFF,TGTGCCAGCGGGACACGGAGGTCTAATGAAAAACTGTTTTTT
.,TRBV6-6,TRBJ2-6,.,CASSYGSGGANVLTF,TGTGCCAGCAGTTATGGGAGTGGTGGGGCCAACGTCCTGACTTTC
.,TRBV5-4,TRBJ1-2,.,CASSPQGNYGYTF,TGTGCCAGCAGTCCCCAGGGGAACTATGGCTACACCTTC
.,TRBV7-7,TRBJ2-5,TRBD2,CASSFRYEGGETQYF,TGTGCCAGCAGCTTCAGATATGAGGGAGGGGAGACCCAGTACTTC
.,TRBV7-3,TRBJ2-2,TRBD2,CASSLGAAGFAGGLFF,TGTGCCAGCAGCTTAGGTGCAGCGGGATTCGCCGGGGGGCTGTTTTTT
.,TRBV7-2,TRBJ1-1,.,CASSLGLVRTEAFF,TGTGCCAGCAGCTTAGGGCTAGTTCGCACTGAAGCTTTCTTT
.,TRBV15,TRBJ2-5,TRBD2,CATKGTSGREETQYF,TGTGCCACCAAAGGGACTAGCGGGAGGGAAGAGACCCAGTACTTC
.,TRBV3-1/TRBV3-2,TRBJ2-3,.,CASSLRGGGGTDTQYF,TGTGCCAGCAGCCTAAGAGGAGGAGGGGGCACAGATACGCAGTATTTT
.,TRBV7-2,TRBJ2-6,.,CASSFLRVSGANVLTF,TGTGCCAGCAGCTTCCTCAGGGTCTCTGGGGCCAACGTCCTGACTTTC
.,TRBV19,TRBJ1-4,.,CASSERGSEKLFF,TGTGCCAGTAGTGAGAGGGGGAGTGAAAAACTGTTTTTT
.,TRBV15,TRBJ2-5,TRBD1,CATSRDGDRGLSQYF,TGTGCCACCAGCAGAGATGGGGACAGGGGGCTTAGCCAGTACTTC
.,TRBV9,TRBJ2-5,TRBD2,CASSVPREGETQYF,TGTGCCAGCAGCGTACCACGGGAGGGGGAGACCCAGTACTTC
.,TRBV7-8,TRBJ2-1,.,CASSPGKGGFEQFF,TGTGCCAGCAGCCCGGGGAAAGGGGGTTTCGAGCAGTTCTTC
.,TRBV7-6,TRBJ2-2,TRBD2,CASSLELAGETGELFF,TGTGCCAGCAGCTTAGAACTAGCGGGAGAAACCGGGGAGCTGTTTTTT
few,TRBV9,TRBJ2-1,.,CASSDSGSNEQFF,TGTGCCAGCAGCGATAGCGGATCCAATGAGCAGTTCTTC
.,TRBV6-2/TRBV6-3,TRBJ2-7,TRBD1,CASSQTQGSWYEQYF,TGTGCCAGCAGTCAGACACAGGGGTCGTGGTACGAGCAGTACTTC
.,TRBV10-1,TRBJ2-1,TRBD2,CASTLTSGRVKEQFF,TGCGCCAGCACCTTGACTAGCGGGAGAGTAAAGGAGCAGTTCTTC
.,TRBV15,TRBJ2-1,TRBD2,CATNQRSGEDEQFF,TGTGCCACCAACCAGAGAAGCGGGGAGGATGAGCAGTTCTTC
few,TRBV29-1,TRBJ2-3,TRBD1,CSVARLRQGVPDTQYF,TGCAGCGTTGCCCGACTACGACAGGGGGTGCCAGATACGCAGTATTTT
few,TRBV4-1,TRBJ2-7,TRBD2,CASSQVSTAGAYEQYF,TGCGCCAGCAGCCAAGTAAGTACGGCGGGGGCCTACGAGCAGTACTTC
.,TRBV7-5,TRBJ2-2,.,CVRSPSGTGYTGELFF,TGTGTCAGAAGCCCTTCGGGGACAGGGTACACCGGGGAGCTGTTTTTT
.,TRBV6-2/TRBV6-3,TRBJ1-2,TRBD1,CASSLGTAHYGYTF,TGTGCCAGCAGCCTAGGGACAGCCCACTATGGCTACACCTTC
.,TRBV18,TRBJ2-7,TRBD1,CASSPPGQGLYEQYF,TGTGCCAGCTCACCCCCGGGACAGGGCCTCTACGAGCAGTACTTC
.,TRBV20-1,TRBJ2-3,.,CSASPQGDTQYF,TGCAGTGCTAGTCCTCAGGGGGATACGCAGTATTTT
.,TRBV5-4,TRBJ1-3,TRBD1,CASRSGTEAGNTIYF,TGTGCCAGCAGATCCGGGACAGAGGCTGGAAACACCATATATTTT
.,TRBV28,TRBJ2-1,.,CASSLRREQFF,TGTGCCAGCAGTTTAAGGCGGGAACAGTTCTTC
few,TRBV3-1/TRBV3-2,TRBJ2-3,TRBD2,CASSQLAGGGDTQYF,TGTGCCAGCAGCCAGCTAGCGGGGGGGGGAGATACGCAGTATTTT
.,TRBV10-1,TRBJ1-2,TRBD1,CASSRDRADGYTF,TGCGCCAGCAGCCGGGACAGGGCCGACGGCTACACCTTC
.,TRBV29-1,TRBJ1-1,.,CSVLLSTEAFF,TGCAGCGTCTTGCTCAGCACTGAAGCTTTCTTT
.,TRBV6-5,TRBJ2-2,TRBD1,CASRGDSRSGELFF,TGTGCCAGCAGGGGGGACAGCAGATCCGGGGAGCTGTTTTTT
.,TRBV16,TRBJ2-1,.,CASSQSSYNEQFF,TGTGCCAGCAGCCAATCTTCTTACAATGAGCAGTTCTTC
.,TRBV2,TRBJ2-3,.,CASSETRPNTDTQYF,TGTGCCAGCAGTGAAACTAGACCCAACACAGATACGCAGTATTTT
.,TRBV5-1,TRBJ2-2,.,CASSEEGANGELFF,TGCGCCAGCTCGGAGGAGGGGGCGAACGGGGAGCTGTTTTTT
once,TRBV11-3,TRBJ2-1,TRBD2,CASSLSGGRATYNEQFF,TGTGCCAGCAGCTTATCGGGCGGGAGGGCCACCTACAATGAGCAGTTCTTC
.,TRBV24-1,TRBJ1-2,.,CATSEGRFYGYTF,TGTGCCACCTCGGAAGGCAGGTTCTATGGCTACACCTTC
.,TRBV4-3,TRBJ1-4,.,CASSPGSGEKLFF,TGCGCCAGCAGCCCGGGGTCGGGTGAAAAACTGTTTTTT
.,TRBV7-3,TRBJ2-3,TRBD2,CASSLRGPGGLGQSDTQYF,TGTGCCAGCAGCTTAAGAGGGCCAGGAGGACTAGGGCAATCGGATACGCAGTATTTT
.,TRBV19,TRBJ1-4,.,CASSIGGYWANEKLFF,TGTGCCAGTAGTATTGGGGGCTATTGGGCTAATGAAAAACTGTTTTTT
.,TRBV7-2,TRBJ2-3,TRBD2,CASSFALGLAGGDTQYF,TGTGCCAGCAGCTTTGCTCTCGGACTAGCGGGAGGAGATACGCAGTATTTT
.,TRBV28,TRBJ2-2,.,CASSQSANTGELFF,TGTGCCAGCAGTCAGAGCGCGAACACCGGGGAGCTGTTTTTT
once,TRBV9,TRBJ2-2,.,CASSVSARGTGELFF,TGTGCCAGCAGCGTATCGGCCCGGGGGACCGGGGAGCTGTTTTTT
.,TRBV28,TRBJ2-7,.,CAATGISYEQYF,TGTGCCGCAACAGGGATTTCCTACGAGCAGTACTTC